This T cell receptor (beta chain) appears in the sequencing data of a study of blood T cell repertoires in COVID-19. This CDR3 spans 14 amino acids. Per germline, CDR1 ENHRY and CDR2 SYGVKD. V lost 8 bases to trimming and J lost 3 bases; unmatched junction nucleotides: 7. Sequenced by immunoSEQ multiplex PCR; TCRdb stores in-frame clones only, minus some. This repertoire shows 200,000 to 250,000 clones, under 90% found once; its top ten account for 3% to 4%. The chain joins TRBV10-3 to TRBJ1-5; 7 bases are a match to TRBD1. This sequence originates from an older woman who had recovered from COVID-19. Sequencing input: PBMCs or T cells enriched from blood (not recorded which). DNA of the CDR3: TGTGCCATCTCCCCGGGACAGCTCAATCAGCCCCAGCATTTT. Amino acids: CAISPGQLNQPQHF.